The clone carrying this T cell receptor (beta chain) appeared a few times. The V gene's germline CDR1 is SGHTA and CDR2 FQGNSA. There are 16 residues in the CDR3. V lost 3 bases to trimming and J lost 8 bases; unmatched junction nucleotides: 10. The sample is drawn from a study of blood T cells in healthy people across ages. Whole-study context: Template-switching capture recovered about one barcoded beta molecule per two T cells.

Caucasian, healthy and from Russia, the donors were aged between 6 and 90. It was 9.5 to 10 milliliters of peripheral blood that were drawn from each donor. Total RNA was isolated from each sample in quantities of at least 6 micrograms. Primers used in a second PCR of about 6 to 12 cycles were a sample-barcoded 5' primer and a J-beta primer mix. TCRdb passed the 5' RACE reads through MiXCR, listing each CDR3 protein once. The sample lists 1.5 million to 1.9 million distinct CDR3 sequences; 35% to 45% were seen once. This chain connects TRBV7-2 to TRBJ2-1, with 10 bases that match TRBD2. Sequenced: blood. This clonotype originated in a young woman in good health. The CDR3 nucleotides read TGTGCCAGCAGCTTGTTTGTCAGCGGGAGGGCCCATGAGCAGTTCTTC. It specifies CASSLFVSGRAHEQFF.